The 20 T cell receptor beta chains in this list originate from one sample, sequenced in a study of cytomegalovirus exposure and HLA in healthy donors. The PCR used 60 Vbeta and 13 Jbeta primers. The table came from immunoSEQ multiplex PCR; TCRdb's copy has only in-frame clones and leaves some out. The sample contains roughly 110,000 clones, roughly 71% of which appear only once. The sample comprised PBMCs. The origin of the receptors is a man between 18 and 35 years old in good health and CMV-seropositive.

The chain has TRBV5-8 and TRBJ2-5; 11 nucleotides line up with TRBD1. The V and J ends lost 4 bases and 5 bases, in that order; junction bases with no gene match: 10. Germline CDR1 reads SGHTS; CDR2 reads YDEGEE. The CDR3 consists of 16 residues. This CDR3 reads CASSPGQGGPTETQYF. The DNA of the CDR3 is TGTGCCAGCAGCCCGGGACAGGGGGGTCCTACTGAGACCCAGTACTTC.

This chain uses TRBV19 with TRBJ1-1; 11 bases fit TRBD1. CDR3 length: 13 amino acids. The V and J ends lost 10 bases and 6 bases, in that order; junction bases with no gene match: 7. Germline V lookup: CDR1 LNHDA, CDR2 SQIVND (reference sequence). The CDR3 region has the DNA TGTGCCACCGAAGGACAGGGGGCGGCTGAAGCTTTCTTT. Amino acids: CATEGQGAAEAFF.

This chain uses TRBV5-1 with TRBJ1-2, with 9 bases fitting TRBD1. CDR3 length equals 16 residues. J lost 4 bases, V lost 2 bases, and 9 bases had no gene match. Germline CDR1 SGHRS, CDR2 YFSETQ. The CDR3 nucleotides read TGCGCCAGCAGCTTTCCGGGACAGGGCGCTATCTATGGCTACACCTTC. This translates into CASSFPGQGAIYGYTF.

The chain joins TRBV6-6 to TRBJ1-5; possible D gene TRBD1, 5 bases. CDR1 is MNHNY, CDR2 SVGAGI, per germline (reference sequence). V was pared by 6 bases and J by 2 bases, with 17 bases between. This CDR3 is built from 16 residues. The DNA of the CDR3 is TGTGCCAGCAGGATAGGGTTCCAGGGTCGCAATCAGCCCCAGCATTTT. It specifies CASRIGFQGRNQPQHF.

This clone showed up just once. This rearrangement joins TRBV5-1 to TRBJ1-1; possible D gene TRBD1, 6 bases. Germline V gene data show CDR1 as SGHRS and CDR2 as YFSETQ. Between the trimmed V and J ends, which lost 4 bases and 1 base, there was a span of 14 bases. This CDR3 contains 15 residues. This CDR3 reads CASSGLAGANTEAFF. The CDR3 region has the DNA TGCGCCAGCAGCGGCTTGGCAGGGGCGAACACTGAAGCTTTCTTT.

V and J are TRBV2 and TRBJ2-2, with D possibly matching TRBD1 (6 bases). The CDR3 has 16 amino acids. Germline CDR1 reads SNHLY; CDR2 reads FYNNEI. V shed 1 base and J shed 6 bases, with 15 bases lying between them. CDR3 protein: CASSEGTVGGAGELFF. The CDR3 DNA is TGTGCCAGCAGTGAAGGGACAGTTGGAGGCGCCGGGGAGCTGTTTTTT.

CDR3 bases: TGCGCCAGCAGCCAAGCGGGGTCGACAGATACGCAGTATTTT. This translates into CASSQAGSTDTQYF. The rearrangement uses TRBV4-1 and TRBJ2-3; D is perhaps TRBD2 (5 bases). The V end was cut by 1 base, the J end by 3 bases, with 8 bases between. Germline values: CDR1 MGHRA, CDR2 YSYEKL. CDR3 size: 14 residues.

This clone was seen a single time. V gene TRBV30 combines with J gene TRBJ1-6, with 9 bases aligning to TRBD1. Trimming at V came to 5 bases and at J to 6 bases, leaving 2 bases not matched to a gene. This CDR3 is 13 amino acids long. Germline CDR1 GTSNPN, CDR2 SVGIG (reference sequence). The CDR3 bases are TGTGCCTGGGGGGACAGGGTTAATTCACCCCTCCACTTT. It yields the protein CAWGDRVNSPLHF. Full variable domain (outside the CDR3, taken from reference TRBV30 and TRBJ1-6): SQTIHQWPATLVQPVGSPLSLECTVEGTSNPNLYWYRQAAGRGLQLLFYSVGIGQISSEVPQNLSASRPQDRQFILSSKKLLLSDSGFYLCAWGDRVNSPLHFGNGTRLTVT.

This chain joins TRBV5-4 and TRBJ1-2; 10 bases fit TRBD1. This CDR3 is 15 amino acids long. CDR1 and CDR2 from the germline V gene are SGHNT and YYREEE (reference sequence). The J segment lost 8 bases and the V segment lost 1 base, leaving 8 bases of the junction unmatched. Written as DNA, the CDR3 is TGTGCCAGCAGCTTGTCGACGACAGGGGGCAGGGGCTACACCTTC. This gives the protein CASSLSTTGGRGYTF.

The chain links TRBV4-1 to TRBJ2-6; the D is unclear. Trimming took off 4 bases at V and 0 bases at J, with 13 bases between the two ends. Per germline, CDR1 MGHRA and CDR2 YSYEKL. This CDR3 contains 17 residues. Written as DNA, the CDR3 is TGCGCCAGCAGCCCCAACTACCTGGACTCTGGGGCCAACGTCCTGACTTTC. Its translation is CASSPNYLDSGANVLTF.

This clone appeared a few times. The chain recombines TRBV18 with TRBJ1-1; 7 positions agree with TRBD1. The germline V gene encodes CDR1 KGHSH and CDR2 LQKENI. The CDR3 is made up of 14 amino acids. J lost 0 bases, V lost 6 bases, and 4 bases had no gene match. The CDR3 spells CASSRQGVNTEAFF. Written as DNA, the CDR3 is TGTGCCAGCTCCAGACAGGGAGTGAACACTGAAGCTTTCTTT.

The V and J genes are TRBV15 and TRBJ2-3; 7 positions agree with TRBD2. The CDR3 consists of 14 residues. CDR1 is LNHNV and CDR2 is YYDKDF in the germline V gene (reference sequence). V lost 9 bases, J lost 0 bases, and 6 bases stayed unmatched. The CDR3 spells CATVPGGSTDTQYF. DNA of the CDR3: TGTGCCACGGTTCCGGGGGGTAGCACAGATACGCAGTATTTT.

At least ten counts were recorded for this clone. CDR3 sequence reads: CASSLSEPLEAFF. The CDR3 DNA is TGTGCCAGCAGCCTAAGTGAGCCTCTTGAAGCTTTCTTT. The gene calls are TRBV6-4 and TRBJ1-1; no reliable D call. The CDR3 is 13 residues long. CDR1 MRHNA and CDR2 SNTAGT come from the germline V gene. V was trimmed by 6 bases and J by 7 bases, leaving 15 bases between them.

This clone was seen a handful of times. The rearrangement uses TRBV6-5 and TRBJ1-5, with a possible D match to TRBD1 (6 bases). The germline V and J ends were trimmed by 6 bases and 4 bases, with 13 bases remaining between them. The CDR3 is 14 amino acids. Germline-derived CDR1 and CDR2 are MNHEY and SVGAGI. CDR3 sequence: CASSLQGPNQPQHF. CDR3 DNA sequence: TGTGCCAGCAGCCTACAGGGCCCTAATCAGCCCCAGCATTTT.

The rearrangement joins TRBV6-5 to TRBJ1-2; 8 bases match TRBD1. Germline trimming cut 5 bases from V and 7 bases from J; bases unmatched to any gene: 6. From germline, CDR1 is MNHEY and CDR2 SVGAGI. This CDR3 region has 13 residues. CDR3 loop: CASSTQGVGGYTF. The CDR3 DNA reads TGTGCCAGCAGTACACAGGGGGTCGGTGGCTACACCTTC.

This CDR3 reads CASSIQGTEAFF. Here the CDR3 DNA reads TGTGCCAGTAGTATACAGGGCACTGAAGCTTTCTTT. The V gene is TRBV19, the J gene TRBJ1-1; tentatively, D is TRBD1 (5 bases). Germline-derived CDR1 and CDR2 are LNHDA and SQIVND (reference sequence). Trimming pared 2 bases from V and 4 bases from J, leaving 5 bases between. This CDR3 region has 12 residues.

This chain joins TRBV5-6 and TRBJ2-1; 13 nucleotides match TRBD2. Trimming removed 5 bases from V and 4 bases from J; junction bases left unmatched: 9. The CDR3 is made up of 17 amino acids. Looked up from germline, CDR1 is SGHDT and CDR2 is YYEEEE. The DNA of the CDR3 is TGTGCCAGCAGTTCACTAGCGGGGGGGCTTATGTACAATGAGCAGTTCTTC. Amino acids: CASSSLAGGLMYNEQFF.

The CDR3 bases are TGTGCCAGCAGCATGAACCCCGGGGACACCGGGGAGCTGTTTTTT. Its translation: CASSMNPGDTGELFF. This chain links TRBV7-7 with TRBJ2-2, with TRBD2 as a possible D gene (5 bases). The CDR3 is 15 residues long. Germline loops: CDR1 SSHAT, CDR2 FNYEAQ (reference sequence). V lost 5 bases, J lost 3 bases, and 13 bases lay in between.

The V call is TRBV28, the J call TRBJ1-2; a weak D match, TRBD1 (5 bases). The germline CDR1 and CDR2 sequences are MDHEN and SYDVKM. Deletions cut 6 bases from V and 4 bases from J, with 12 bases between. The CDR3 runs to 13 residues. CDR3 region: CASRLGGTYGYTF. The CDR3 DNA reads TGTGCCAGCAGGTTGGGGGGTACCTATGGCTACACCTTC.

This chain connects TRBV4-1 to TRBJ2-3; 13 bases match TRBD2. The CDR3 is made up of 18 amino acids. From germline, CDR1 is MGHRA and CDR2 YSYEKL. V shed 2 bases, J shed 3 bases, and the junction held 8 bases outside the gene matches. The CDR3 here is CASSQTSGGAGATDTQYF. DNA for the CDR3: TGCGCCAGCAGCCAAACTAGCGGGGGGGCGGGGGCGACAGATACGCAGTATTTT.